This T cell receptor beta chain was captured in a study of cytomegalovirus exposure and HLA in healthy donors. Broader study findings: Reports indicated that the classifier achieved high specificity and sensitivity in diagnosing cytomegalovirus status. TRBV6-2, TRBV6-3 and some other V segments were excluded as indistinguishable. A later analysis reportedly found fewer N-insertions in an Asian-associated ancestry cluster than the roughly 670-donor mean. Sequencing depth roughly uniform across donors was assumed in presence/absence analyses.

In regard to this clone: The antigen is not known.

Germline CDR1 reads SQVTM; CDR2 reads ANQGSEA. Trimming removed 0 bases at V and 3 bases at J, with 13 bases between. The CDR3 is 15 residues long. The PCR ran on 60 Vbeta and 13 Jbeta primers. Measured with immunoSEQ multiplex PCR; TCRdb has only the in-frame clones, and not every one. Of some 150,000 clones detected, roughly 75% appear once; the ten largest clones hold over 3%. The chain employs TRBV29-1 and TRBJ2-3, with D possibly TRBD2 on 7 matching bases. The sequencing input was PBMCs. The TCR originated in a man aged 35 to 55 in good health and CMV-seronegative. The DNA of the CDR3 is TGCAGCGTTGAAGATGGAGGGGGGGCGACAGATACGCAGTATTTT. Translation: CSVEDGGGATDTQYF.